The clone carrying this T cell receptor (beta chain) was seen at least ten times. Antigen specificity is unknown. This entry comes from a study of identical twins. Study conclusions and caveats: Less excess twin sharing appeared in beta out-of-frame sequences. Alpha sequences out of frame and shared by twins had excess low generation probability. The abundant beta clonotypes from cord blood had fewer insertions, and memory repertoires had none of this.

Using its own MiXCR run on the 5' RACE reads, TCRdb lists one record per CDR3 protein. The sample shows some 710,000 distinct CDR3 sequences, around 5.7% of them seen only once. The CDR3 is 15 amino acids. V was clipped by 5 bases and J by 2 bases; unmatched bases: 5. Input material: naive T cells sorted from blood. The chain has TRBV12-3 or TRBV12-4 and TRBJ2-4, with 8 positions matching TRBD1. The sequence was collected from a man aged 18 to 35 in good health. CDR3 sequence: CASSPRTGTKNIQYF. The CDR3 nucleotides are TGTGCCAGCAGTCCCCGGACAGGGACCAAAAACATTCAGTACTTC.